This TCR beta chain came from a study of beta chain features in type 1 diabetes. Findings of the study overall: The naive, central memory and Treg TCRB repertoires showed an apparent similarity that was greater among patients than among healthy donors.

Concerning this clone itself: Its antigen is unidentified.

Expressed TCRB transcripts were sequenced, since all the RNA that had been isolated was reverse transcribed. Assay: immunoSEQ multiplex PCR; the TCRdb copy retains only in-frame clones and omits some. Of hundreds of thousands of clones listed, 13% to 15% are singletons. The sample comprised central memory CD4+ T cells from blood. This sequence was found in a man aged 30-40 years in good health.

The CDR3 DNA reads TGTGCCAGCAGCCAGCTGGCGGAGGTGACCACTGAAGCTTTCTTT. Its protein product is CASSQLAEVTTEAFF. The genes are TRBV11-3 and TRBJ1-1; D gene unclear. Germline V gene data show CDR1 as SGHNT and CDR2 as YENEEA. Trimming stripped 5 bases from V and 4 bases from J, with 17 bases between. The CDR3 covers 15 residues.